This T cell receptor beta chain was recorded in a study of blood T cell repertoires in COVID-19. Sequenced by immunoSEQ multiplex PCR; TCRdb stores in-frame clones only, minus some. The repertoire holds approximately 450,000 clones, around 89% seen once, with 4% to 4.5% in the top ten. The V gene's germline CDR1 is PRHDT and CDR2 FYEKMQ (reference sequence). The V segment lost 8 bases and the J segment 0 bases; nucleotides outside the gene matches: 7. This CDR3 contains 15 residues. The sequence was collected from a woman between 25 and 40 years old with acute or convalescent COVID-19. Sequencing input: peripheral blood. The genes are TRBV13 and TRBJ2-3; 8 bases are a match to TRBD2. The CDR3 loop is CASRTSGSSTDTQYF. Written as DNA, the CDR3 is TGTGCCAGCCGAACTAGCGGATCTAGCACAGATACGCAGTATTTT.